This T cell receptor beta chain comes out of a study of T-cell reconstitution after alpha-beta-depleted transplantation in children. Points from the study as a whole: TCRbeta diversity was high at day 60 in some patients (a result of surviving recipient T cells and thymic progenitors). Newly produced T cells mostly provided counts and TCRbeta diversity after one year, as hyperexpanded clones declined.

For TCRbeta, the library was prepared with unique molecular identifiers. MiXCR, run by TCRdb on the PCR reads, gives a single entry per CDR3 protein. The data hold 700,000 to 850,000 distinct CDR3 sequences, with roughly 15% observed a single time. The V end lost 0 bases, the J end lost 2 bases, and 5 bases lay between the germline ends. This CDR3 has 13 residues. The table lists this clonotype with many counts. Its cognate antigen is unknown. The sequence came from a male patient aged 5 to 17 who had a stem cell transplant for acute lymphoblastic leukemia, so the T cells may come from the graft donor. This chain links TRBV12-3 or TRBV12-4 with TRBJ2-7, with D hard to call. The sequencing here drew on PBMCs, mostly from graft donor cells, taken 360 days after TCRalphabeta/CD19-depleted stem cell transplant. CDR3 DNA: TGTGCCAGCAGTTTAGCGTCCACCTACGAGCAGTACTTC. This encodes CASSLASTYEQYF.